This T cell receptor (beta chain) was sequenced during a study of shared T cell receptors in the human thymus. The method was immunoSEQ multiplex PCR; TCRdb's version includes in-frame clones alone and lacks a portion of them. Altogether roughly 710,000 clones are present, 80% to 90% being singletons, with the ten largest covering more than 0.008%. CDR1 is MDHEN, CDR2 SYDVKM, per germline. The length of the CDR3 is 17 residues. Trimming took off 5 bases at V and 6 bases at J, with 24 bases between the two ends. These data also formed part of another study, on human thymus T cells. Per that paper: Resections were taken during corrective heart surgery, and the thymus tissue came from these. Thymic and blood repertoires appeared to show biased V and J gene usage. Related research has reported that thymic repertoires overlap highly among unrelated individuals.

Specimen: thymocytes. This sequence originates from a girl under three years old with a congenital heart defect. The rearrangement links TRBV28 to TRBJ2-3, with D maybe TRBD2 (6 bases). The CDR3 region is CASSPKTSLAFRDTQYF. In DNA form, the CDR3 reads TGTGCCAGCAGTCCGAAGACTAGTTTAGCCTTTCGGGATACGCAGTATTTT.